The next 24 T cell receptor beta chains were all read from a single sample in a study of control samples from healthy donors and cancer patients. The data were produced by immunoSEQ multiplex PCR, yet TCRdb's version contains in-frame clones alone and is incomplete. This sample has 90,000 to 120,000 clones, with approximately 82% found just once. Sequencing was done on a sample of blood. The receptor set was obtained from a man aged 18 to 35 in good health.

The CDR3: CASSKTGGEDEKLFF. The CDR3 bases are TGCGCCAGCAGCAAAACAGGGGGCGAAGATGAAAAACTGTTTTTT. V and J are TRBV4-1 and TRBJ1-4, with TRBD1 identical over 9 bases. Unmatched junction bases numbered 7, after V lost 5 bases and J lost 6 bases. From germline, CDR1 is MGHRA and CDR2 YSYEKL. The CDR3 runs to 15 residues.

The chain couples TRBV4-3 to TRBJ2-7, with 11 positions matching TRBD2. V was pared by 0 bases and J by 6 bases, with 1 base of the junction left unmatched. CDR1 and CDR2 (germline): LGHNA, YSLEER. CDR3 length: 14 residues. The CDR3 is CASSQDGTSGEQYF. In nucleotides, the CDR3 is TGCGCCAGCAGCCAAGATGGGACTAGCGGCGAGCAGTACTTC.

The chain employs TRBV19 and TRBJ1-1, with TRBD1 matching 8 bases. The V and J ends lost 4 bases and 1 base, in that order; junction bases with no gene match: 5. This CDR3 spans 15 amino acids. Germline lookup yields CDR1 LNHDA and CDR2 SQIVND (reference sequence). The CDR3, as DNA: TGTGCCAGTAGTAATCGACAGGGGAGGAACACTGAAGCTTTCTTT. Amino acid sequence: CASSNRQGRNTEAFF.

The count of this clone is one. The chain couples TRBV6-2 or TRBV6-3 to TRBJ2-7, with 7 bases fitting TRBD1. Trimming at V came to 6 bases and at J to 5 bases, leaving 10 bases not matched to a gene. Germline V CDR1 and CDR2: MNHEY, SVGEGT. This CDR3 comprises 14 residues. The CDR3 reads CASSVTGRPHEQYF. CDR3 bases: TGTGCCAGCAGCGTGACAGGGCGCCCTCACGAGCAGTACTTC.

The genes are TRBV25-1 and TRBJ1-1, with D perhaps matching TRBD1 (6 bases). V gave up 4 bases and J gave up 7 bases, with 13 bases separating them. The CDR3 length is 13 residues. Germline CDR1 MGHDK, CDR2 SYGVNS. CDR3 nucleotide sequence: TGTGCCAGCAGTGTACAGGGTTCGGATGAAGCTTTCTTT. It yields the protein CASSVQGSDEAFF.

V is TRBV10-3 and J is TRBJ1-2; D not resolved. The CDR3 sequence is 12 residues long. Germline V gene data show CDR1 as ENHRY and CDR2 as SYGVKD. Trimming took off 10 bases at V and 0 bases at J, with 9 bases between the two ends. The CDR3 is CATTSANYGYTF. The DNA of the CDR3 is TGTGCCACAACCTCAGCTAACTATGGCTACACCTTC.

In this sample, this clone turned up once. J is TRBJ2-3 and V is TRBV24-1, with D perhaps TRBD2 (6 bases). CDR1 and CDR2 (germline): KGHDR, SFDVKD. Trimming took off 5 bases at V and 5 bases at J, with 13 bases between the two ends. CDR3 length: 14 amino acids. CDR3 DNA: TGTGCCACCAGTGCCCCTTTGGGAGGAGATACGCAGTATTTT. Encoded protein: CATSAPLGGDTQYF.

V is TRBV9 and J is TRBJ2-3; D remains unclear. Germline V gene lookup returns CDR1 SGDLS and CDR2 YYNGEE. Trimming took off 0 bases at V and 0 bases at J, with 5 bases between the two ends. The CDR3 is 14 residues long. In DNA form, the CDR3 reads TGTGCCAGCAGCGTAGAAGCTAGCACAGATACGCAGTATTTT. Translated: CASSVEASTDTQYF.

The V and J genes are TRBV11-2 and TRBJ2-6; unclear D gene. From germline, CDR1 is SGHAT and CDR2 FQNNGV. This CDR3 contains 16 residues. Between the trimmed V and J ends, which lost 0 bases and 2 bases, there was a span of 8 bases. This CDR3 reads CASSLDRGTGANVLTF. The DNA for the CDR3 is TGTGCCAGCAGCTTAGATCGAGGTACTGGGGCCAACGTCCTGACTTTC.

J is TRBJ1-5 and V is TRBV7-9; tentatively, D is TRBD1 (6 bases). The CDR3 has 14 amino acids. Germline CDR1 reads SEHNR; CDR2 reads FQNEAQ (reference sequence). V was clipped by 8 bases and J by 11 bases, with 22 bases between them. The CDR3 nucleotides are TGTGCCAGCGCGGGACACGGGTCTACTTGGGCCCAGCATTTT. Amino acid sequence: CASAGHGSTWAQHF.

The genes are TRBV5-4 and TRBJ2-1, with TRBD2 matching over 10 bases. With 0 bases clipped from V and 5 bases from J, the junction kept 5 bases outside the gene matches. This CDR3 spans 16 amino acids. From germline, CDR1 is SGHNT and CDR2 YYREEE (reference sequence). CDR3 DNA sequence: TGTGCCAGCAGCTTGGCTAGCGGGGGACCAAACAATGAGCAGTTCTTC. The encoded protein is CASSLASGGPNNEQFF.

This chain links TRBV19 with TRBJ1-2, with 9 bases identical to TRBD1. The CDR3 has 12 residues. The germline V gene encodes CDR1 LNHDA and CDR2 SQIVND (reference sequence). Unmatched junction bases numbered 2, after V lost 5 bases and J lost 7 bases. The CDR3 sequence: CASSWGQGGYTF. CDR3 sequence (DNA): TGTGCCAGTAGTTGGGGACAGGGTGGCTACACCTTC.

The chain carries TRBV5-6 and TRBJ1-2, with D perhaps TRBD1 (5 bases). Germline CDR1 SGHDT, CDR2 YYEEEE. V lost 1 base and J lost 4, with 11 bases in between. The CDR3 consists of 14 residues. The CDR3: CASSLRRASYGYTF. The CDR3 DNA reads TGTGCCAGCAGCTTGCGCAGGGCATCCTATGGCTACACCTTC.

The CDR3 nucleotides are TGCAGTGCTAGTGGTCAGGTTAATGAAAAACTGTTTTTT. It is translated as CSASGQVNEKLFF. The chain is built from TRBV20-1 and TRBJ1-4, with D unresolved. The CDR3 is 13 residues long. Germline V gene sequence: CDR1 DFQATT, CDR2 SNEGSKA (reference sequence). Trimming stripped 3 bases from V and 4 bases from J, with 9 bases between.

The chain employs TRBV7-9 and TRBJ2-3, with 7 bases that match TRBD1. V lost 8 bases to trimming and J lost 2 bases; unmatched junction nucleotides: 10. Germline values: CDR1 SEHNR, CDR2 FQNEAQ (reference sequence). The CDR3 loop spans 15 amino acids. As DNA, the CDR3 is TGTGCCAGCGGACAAACGACAGGGTCCACAGATACGCAGTATTTT. It specifies CASGQTTGSTDTQYF.

The V call is TRBV5-5, the J call TRBJ1-2; a possible D gene is TRBD1 (5 bases). Germline V lookup: CDR1 SGHKS, CDR2 YYEKEE (reference sequence). Trimming pared 1 base from V and 0 bases from J, leaving 10 bases between. This CDR3 comprises 15 residues. The CDR3 loop reads CASSLRQTANYGYTF. CDR3 DNA: TGTGCCAGCAGCTTGAGGCAGACAGCTAACTATGGCTACACCTTC.

This chain uses TRBV21-1 with TRBJ2-7; the table's D call of TRBD1 was not tested on the DNA. TRBV21-1 is a pseudogene. The CDR3 consists of 14 residues. The CDR3: CASSKDRFSYEQYF. The CDR3 DNA follows: TGTGCCAGCAGCAAGGACAGGTTCTCCTACGAGCAGTACTTC.

This clone was recorded once. The rearrangement joins TRBV6-2 or TRBV6-3 to TRBJ1-2; TRBD1 is a possible D gene (5 bases). V was cut by 2 bases and J by 2 bases, with 15 bases left in between. The germline V gene has CDR1 MNHEY and CDR2 SVGEGT. The CDR3 length is 16 residues. The CDR3 region is CASSYGAREINYGYTF. The CDR3 region has the DNA TGTGCCAGCAGTTACGGGGCCCGCGAAATAAACTATGGCTACACCTTC.

The CDR3 region is CASSPSGTSGDEQYF. CDR3 bases: TGTGCCAGCAGCCCATCGGGGACTAGCGGAGACGAGCAGTACTTC. The chain uses TRBV13 and TRBJ2-7, with TRBD2 matching over 11 bases. Germline lookup yields CDR1 PRHDT and CDR2 FYEKMQ (reference sequence). V was pared by 5 bases and J by 5 bases, with 8 bases of the junction left unmatched. This CDR3 is 15 amino acids long.

V and J are TRBV11-1 and TRBJ2-4, with 9 bases lining up with TRBD1. Germline lookup yields CDR1 SGHAT and CDR2 FQDESV (reference sequence). Trimming cost V 5 bases and J 3 bases; bases outside gene matches: 8. CDR3 size: 16 residues. This CDR3 reads CASSPGTGIVKNIQYF. CDR3 DNA sequence: TGTGCCAGCAGCCCGGGGACAGGGATCGTCAAAAACATTCAGTACTTC.

This chain joins TRBV5-4 and TRBJ2-7; 10 positions match TRBD2. J gave up 7 bases and V 4 bases, and 11 bases lay outside the gene matches. Germline V gives CDR1 SGHNT, CDR2 YYREEE (reference sequence). This CDR3 has 15 amino acids. CDR3 nucleotides: TGTGCCAGCAGCGGTAGCGGGGGGCCCCCAAGGGAGCAGTACTTC. It encodes CASSGSGGPPREQYF.

The chain employs TRBV19 and TRBJ1-2, with D hard to call. Deletions cut 0 bases from V and 3 bases from J, with 11 bases between. There are 15 residues in the CDR3. CDR1 LNHDA and CDR2 SQIVND come from the germline V gene (reference sequence). CDR3 loop: CASSIDVLDHYGYTF. The CDR3 nucleotides read TGTGCCAGTAGTATAGATGTTCTAGACCACTATGGCTACACCTTC.

The chain has TRBV7-2 and TRBJ2-7; TRBD1 might be the D (6 bases). Per the germline V gene, CDR1 is SGHTA and CDR2 is FQGNSA. The CDR3 consists of 14 residues. Trimming left V 0 bases short and J 3 bases short, with 9 bases between. CDR3: CASSLADRRYEQYF. The CDR3 coding sequence is TGTGCCAGCAGCTTAGCCGACAGGCGCTACGAGCAGTACTTC. Combining the CDR3 with reference TRBV7-2 and TRBJ2-7 gives the whole variable domain GAGVSQSPSNKVTEKGKDVELRCDPISGHTALYWYRQSLGQGLEFLIYFQGNSAPDKSGLPSDRFSAERTGGSVSTLTIQRTQQEDSAVYLCASSLADRRYEQYFGPGTRLTVT.

V gene TRBV19 combines with J gene TRBJ1-4; D gene unclear. Germline assignment: CDR1 LNHDA and CDR2 SQIVND (reference sequence). The length of the CDR3 is 14 residues. V was clipped by 7 bases and J by 0 bases, with 9 bases between them. CDR3 residues: CASKSDATNEKLFF. DNA for the CDR3: TGTGCCAGTAAGTCGGACGCAACTAATGAAAAACTGTTTTTT.